This T cell receptor (beta chain) comes out of a study of blood T cell repertoires in COVID-19. Across the whole study: Material from acute and convalescent COVID-19 was sourced from the United States, Italy and Spain.

Only in-frame clones appear in the TCRdb table, and some are missing; sequencing was by immunoSEQ multiplex PCR. The sample contains about 160,000 clones, around 81% of which appear only once. The CDR3 runs to 15 residues. In germline, CDR1 is SGHVT, CDR2 SQSDAQ. V trimming: 5 bases; J trimming: 4 bases; junction bases outside the gene matches: 6. Sequenced input: peripheral blood. The origin of this receptor is a man aged 55 to 70 with active or convalescent COVID-19. The chain carries TRBV7-4 and TRBJ2-1; 9 bases are shared with TRBD1. The CDR3 sequence is CASSLYDRGYNEQFF. CDR3 bases: TGTGCCAGCAGCCTCTATGACAGGGGGTACAATGAGCAGTTCTTC.